One sample yielded the 27 T cell receptor beta chains listed below, sequenced in a study of cytomegalovirus exposure and HLA in healthy donors. PCR used 60 Vbeta primers and 13 Jbeta primers. Repertoires were generated with immunoSEQ multiplex PCR, while TCRdb's copy carries only in-frame clones and drops some. The sample yields approximately 240,000 clones, about 80% seen once. Sequenced sample: PBMCs. The receptor source for this set is a woman in her thirties or forties in good health and CMV-seronegative.

The V call is TRBV7-2, the J call TRBJ2-4; 9 nucleotides line up with TRBD1. CDR3 length: 15 residues. With 2 bases clipped from V and 8 bases from J, the junction kept 7 bases outside the gene matches. CDR1 is SGHTA, CDR2 FQGNSA, per germline. In DNA form, the CDR3 reads TGTGCCAGCAGCTTATGGGACAGGGAAGTGGACATTCAGTACTTC. Protein: CASSLWDREVDIQYF.

The chain has TRBV11-3 and TRBJ2-1; maybe TRBD2 (6 bases). Germline CDR1 SGHNT, CDR2 YENEEA. V was pared by 5 bases and J by 10 bases, with 9 bases between. This CDR3 comprises 11 residues. CDR3 sequence: CASSQEGEQFF. In nucleotides, the CDR3 is TGTGCCAGCAGCCAGGAGGGCGAGCAGTTCTTC. Full variable domain (remainder filled in from reference TRBV11-3 and TRBJ2-1): EAGVVQSPRYKIIEKKQPVAFWCNPISGHNTLYWYLQNLGQGPELLIRYENEEAVDDSQLPKDRFSAERLKGVDSTLKIQPAELGDSAVYLCASSQEGEQFFGPGTRLTVL.

The CDR3 DNA follows: TGCGCCAGCAGTGACTTTATGGGGGGAGGCGATGGCTACACCTTC. Translating gives CASSDFMGGGDGYTF. This chain connects TRBV5-1 to TRBJ1-2; a weak D match, TRBD1 (5 bases). The CDR3 contains 15 residues. Trimming removed 5 bases at V and 6 bases at J, with 20 bases between. CDR1 is SGHRS, CDR2 YFSETQ, per germline.

This clone was seen once. The rearrangement joins TRBV9 to TRBJ1-3; unclear D gene. Germline V gene sequence: CDR1 SGDLS, CDR2 YYNGEE. This CDR3 comprises 15 residues. Trimming pared 4 bases from V and 0 bases from J, leaving 11 bases between. CDR3 loop: CASSPADFSGNTIYF. DNA for the CDR3: TGTGCCAGCAGCCCGGCAGACTTCTCTGGAAACACCATATATTTT.

CDR3: CASSETGVDEQFF. Here the CDR3 DNA reads TGTGCCAGCAGTGAGACAGGGGTGGATGAGCAGTTCTTC. V usage is TRBV6-4 and J usage is TRBJ2-1; 8 positions match TRBD1. V shed 3 bases, J shed 8 bases, and the junction held 3 bases outside the gene matches. The length of the CDR3 is 13 residues. Germline CDR1 reads MRHNA; CDR2 reads SNTAGT.

This rearrangement joins TRBV9 to TRBJ2-7; 9 nucleotides align to TRBD1. This CDR3 spans 16 amino acids. Germline V gene lookup returns CDR1 SGDLS and CDR2 YYNGEE. The V gene end was trimmed by 3 bases and the J gene end by 2 bases; junction bases not matched to a gene: 9. CDR3 sequence: CASSADRGPFPYEQYF. The CDR3 coding sequence is TGTGCCAGCAGCGCGGACAGGGGCCCTTTCCCCTACGAGCAGTACTTC. The full variable domain, in which reference TRBV9 and TRBJ2-7 provide the parts outside the CDR3, is DSGVTQTPKHLITATGQRVTLRCSPRSGDLSVYWYQQSLDQGLQFLIQYYNGEERAKGNILERFSAQQFPDLHSELNLSSLELGDSALYFCASSADRGPFPYEQYFGPGTRLTVT.

The chain carries TRBV29-1 and TRBJ1-2; D unclear. CDR3 length: 13 amino acids. Trimming pared 7 bases from V and 6 bases from J, leaving 18 bases between. Looked up from germline, CDR1 is SQVTM and CDR2 is ANQGSEA. In nucleotides, the CDR3 is TGCAGCGGACAAAGTGGGAGTCTGGATGGCTACACCTTC. This sequence encodes CSGQSGSLDGYTF.

The rearrangement links TRBV6-5 to TRBJ1-2; weak D call: TRBD1 (5 bases). CDR1 MNHEY and CDR2 SVGAGI come from the germline V gene. This CDR3 has 14 amino acids. Trimming took 5 bases from V and 11 from J, leaving 21 bases between them. As DNA, the CDR3 is TGTGCCAGCAGTAGAGGAGGTGGGGGGGTGGGGTACACCTTC. This translates into CASSRGGGGVGYTF.

J is TRBJ1-2 and V is TRBV12-5, with D tentatively TRBD1 (5 bases). The CDR3 has 15 amino acids. Trimming took off 3 bases at V and 3 bases at J, with 14 bases between the two ends. Germline loops: CDR1 LGHNT, CDR2 FRNRAP. CDR3 sequence: CASGLDITGDYGYTF. The DNA of the CDR3 is TGTGCTAGTGGTTTAGATATCACAGGAGACTATGGCTACACCTTC.

This clone occurred a few times. The V and J genes are TRBV18 and TRBJ1-4, with 7 bases matching TRBD1. Per the germline V gene, CDR1 is KGHSH and CDR2 is LQKENI. The CDR3 runs 15 residues. Germline trimming cut 4 bases from V and 8 bases from J; bases unmatched to any gene: 10. CDR3 protein: CASSQDGTAAEKLFF. The CDR3, as DNA: TGTGCCAGCTCACAGGACGGGACAGCTGCGGAAAAACTGTTTTTT.

This clone was found a few times. The genes are TRBV5-4 and TRBJ2-1; weak D call: TRBD1 (5 bases). The CDR3 runs to 13 residues. V was clipped by 4 bases and J by 5 bases, with 10 bases between them. The germline V gene has CDR1 SGHNT and CDR2 YYREEE (reference sequence). CDR3 in DNA: TGTGCCAGCAGCGGACAACCCGACAATGAGCAGTTCTTC. This translates into CASSGQPDNEQFF.

The gene calls are TRBV5-6 and TRBJ1-6, with D possibly being TRBD1 (5 bases). The germline V and J ends were trimmed by 1 base and 6 bases, with 8 bases remaining between them. CDR3 size: 14 residues. CDR1 is SGHDT, CDR2 YYEEEE, per germline. CDR3 in DNA: TGTGCCAGCAGCTTGAACAGGTTTAATTCACCCCTCCACTTT. Translation gives CASSLNRFNSPLHF.

The chain joins TRBV11-3 to TRBJ2-7, with D tentatively TRBD2 (5 bases). The V gene lost 5 bases and the J gene lost 4 bases, with 9 bases spanning the gap. CDR3 size: 12 residues. The V gene's germline CDR1 is SGHNT and CDR2 YENEEA. CDR3 region: CASSHTRYEQYF. The CDR3 DNA sequence: TGTGCCAGCAGCCATACTAGATACGAGCAGTACTTC.

The genes are TRBV6-5 and TRBJ2-7; TRBD1 agrees at 9 bases. The V gene's germline CDR1 is MNHEY and CDR2 SVGAGI. With 4 bases clipped from V and 6 bases from J, the junction kept 7 bases outside the gene matches. This CDR3 spans 14 amino acids. DNA of the CDR3: TGTGCCAGCAGTTTCCCGGGACAGGGCCGCGAGCAGTACTTC. Translating gives CASSFPGQGREQYF.

This chain links TRBV7-6 with TRBJ2-7, with D possibly being TRBD2 (5 bases). V lost 2 bases to trimming and J lost 6 bases, with 11 bases between them. The CDR3 covers 13 residues. Germline V gene sequence: CDR1 SGHVS, CDR2 FNYEAQ. CDR3 protein: CASSLQEGSEQYF. As DNA, the CDR3 is TGTGCCAGCAGCTTACAAGAGGGTTCCGAGCAGTACTTC.

V and J are TRBV6-5 and TRBJ1-1, with D unclear. V was clipped by 6 bases and J by 1 base, with 12 bases between them. CDR3 length: 14 residues. The germline V gene has CDR1 MNHEY and CDR2 SVGAGI. The CDR3 sequence: CASREGRRNTEAFF. The CDR3 DNA is TGTGCCAGCAGGGAGGGTAGGCGGAACACTGAAGCTTTCTTT.

The chain couples TRBV19 to TRBJ1-1; D is perhaps TRBD1 (6 bases). This CDR3 is built from 13 residues. Trimming pared 5 bases from V and 5 bases from J, leaving 12 bases between. Looked up from germline, CDR1 is LNHDA and CDR2 is SQIVND (reference sequence). In nucleotides, the CDR3 is TGTGCCAGTAGTGTTCTGAGGGGGACTGAAGCTTTCTTT. Protein sequence: CASSVLRGTEAFF.

The chain joins TRBV6-6 to TRBJ1-3, with a tentative D call TRBD1 (6 bases). CDR1 and CDR2 from the germline V gene are MNHNY and SVGAGI (reference sequence). This CDR3 contains 14 residues. The germline V and J ends were trimmed by 7 bases and 4 bases, with 14 bases remaining between them. CDR3 sequence reads: CASNDRSEGNTIYF. As DNA, the CDR3 is TGTGCCAGCAACGACAGGTCAGAGGGAAACACCATATATTTT.

This chain uses TRBV7-9 with TRBJ1-1; possible D gene TRBD1, 6 bases. Germline V gene lookup returns CDR1 SEHNR and CDR2 FQNEAQ (reference sequence). The CDR3 is 13 amino acids. V was cut by 2 bases and J by 7 bases, with 11 bases left in between. CDR3 sequence reads: CASSLLGGHEAFF. The CDR3 DNA sequence: TGTGCCAGCAGCTTATTAGGGGGTCATGAAGCTTTCTTT. The full variable domain, rest sourced from reference TRBV7-9 and TRBJ1-1, is DTGVSQNPRHKITKRGQNVTFRCDPISEHNRLYWYRQTLGQGPEFLTYFQNEAQLEKSRLLSDRFSAERPKGSFSTLEIQRTEQGDSAMYLCASSLLGGHEAFFGQGTRLTVV.

The V call is TRBV4-1, the J call TRBJ2-1, with unresolved D. CDR3 length: 12 amino acids. Looked up from germline, CDR1 is MGHRA and CDR2 is YSYEKL. V lost 3 bases and J 8 bases, leaving 8 bases between the germline ends. The CDR3 bases are TGCGCCAGCAGCCACCCACAAGATGAGCAGTTCTTC. Translation gives CASSHPQDEQFF.

Worth noting for this clone: Other DNA sequences within the sample encode an identical CDR3. This chain links TRBV6-6 with TRBJ1-3, with 7 bases that match TRBD1. With 0 bases clipped from V and 4 bases from J, the junction kept 3 bases outside the gene matches. The CDR3 spans 15 residues. CDR1 MNHNY and CDR2 SVGAGI come from the germline V gene (reference sequence). The CDR3 coding sequence is TGTGCCAGCAGTTACTCGGGGACAGCCGGAAACACCATATATTTT. Its translation is CASSYSGTAGNTIYF.

This chain uses TRBV29-1 with TRBJ2-3, with TRBD2 identical over 11 bases. J was trimmed by 5 bases and V by 1 base; bases with no gene match: 8. This CDR3 spans 16 amino acids. The V gene's germline CDR1 is SQVTM and CDR2 ANQGSEA. CDR3 loop: CSVEGLAGGREDTQYF. The CDR3 region has the DNA TGCAGCGTTGAAGGCCTAGCGGGGGGTCGTGAAGATACGCAGTATTTT.

The rearrangement uses TRBV7-3 and TRBJ1-1, with D possibly matching TRBD1 (5 bases). CDR1 is SGHTA and CDR2 is FQGTGA in the germline V gene. The CDR3 is made up of 13 amino acids. Deletions cut 2 bases from V and 5 bases from J, with 9 bases between. DNA for the CDR3: TGTGCCAGCAGCTTAGGGGCAGGGACTGAAGCTTTCTTT. It encodes CASSLGAGTEAFF. Filled out from reference TRBV7-3 and TRBJ1-1, the complete variable domain reads GAGVSQTPSNKVTEKGKYVELRCDPISGHTALYWYRQSLGQGPEFLIYFQGTGAADDSGLPNDRFFAVRPEGSVSTLKIQRTERGDSAVYLCASSLGAGTEAFFGQGTRLTVV.

This chain connects TRBV9 to TRBJ2-7; TRBD2 might be the D (5 bases). Trimming shortened V by 4 bases and J by 0 bases, and 11 bases separated the two germline ends. The germline CDR1 and CDR2 sequences are SGDLS and YYNGEE. CDR3 size: 14 residues. The CDR3 DNA reads TGTGCCAGCAGCCCCGGGGTCAACTCCTACGAGCAGTACTTC. Encoded protein: CASSPGVNSYEQYF.

The genes are TRBV6-5 and TRBJ2-2; TRBD2 matches 13 bases. The CDR3 loop spans 15 amino acids. With V trimmed by 7 bases and J by 3 bases, 2 bases remained unmatched. Germline V CDR1 and CDR2: MNHEY, SVGAGI. CDR3 sequence: CASNGLAGDTGELFF. The CDR3 region has the DNA TGTGCCAGCAACGGACTAGCGGGGGACACCGGGGAGCTGTTTTTT.

The chain recombines TRBV5-1 with TRBJ2-1; TRBD1 matches at 8 bases. The CDR3 runs 15 residues. With 2 bases clipped from V and 3 bases from J, the junction kept 4 bases outside the gene matches. Per germline, CDR1 SGHRS and CDR2 YFSETQ. The CDR3, as DNA: TGCGCCAGCAGCTTTTCAGGGGGCCTCTACAATGAGCAGTTCTTC. Translating it yields CASSFSGGLYNEQFF. Full variable domain (missing parts from reference TRBV5-1 and TRBJ2-1): KAGVTQTPRYLIKTRGQQVTLSCSPISGHRSVSWYQQTPGQGLQFLFEYFSETQRNKGNFPGRFSGRQFSNSRSEMNVSTLELGDSALYLCASSFSGGLYNEQFFGPGTRLTVL.

The CDR3 sequence: CAWSVRHLGREKLFF. CDR3 DNA sequence: TGTGCCTGGAGTGTACGGCACCTGGGGCGAGAAAAACTGTTTTTT. The chain joins TRBV30 to TRBJ1-4; tentative D call: TRBD1 (5 bases). The V and J ends lost 0 bases and 8 bases respectively, with 16 bases between them. The CDR3 covers 15 residues. CDR1 and CDR2 from the germline V gene are GTSNPN and SVGIG (reference sequence).